This T cell receptor beta chain was identified during a study of Graves' ophthalmopathy and Graves' hyperthyroidism. If patients had other autoimmune diseases, uncontrolled infections, pregnancy or lactation, they were excluded. Losses at the gene ends were 0 bases for V and 4 bases for J; bases not matched to a gene: 6. There are 15 residues in the CDR3. CDR1 SGDLS and CDR2 YYNGEE come from the germline V gene. The sequenced template was RNA, covering the TCR beta CDR3 region. Second-round multiplex PCR came after first-round RT-PCR with HTBI primers. TCRdb reprocessed the multiplex PCR reads via MiXCR and lists one record per CDR3 protein. Of 500,000 to 700,000 distinct CDR3 sequences in the sample, about a fifth were seen once. This clonotype was detected many times.

This receptor was identified in a woman aged 18-29 years with stable Graves' hyperthyroidism. Some clones in this sample may be carry-over from other donors' samples. Sequencing was done on a sample of peripheral blood. The V and J genes are TRBV9 and TRBJ2-7; TRBD1 matches at 8 bases. This CDR3 is CASSVGTGIGYEQYF. DNA for the CDR3: TGTGCCAGCAGCGTAGGGACAGGGATCGGGTACGAGCAGTACTTC.